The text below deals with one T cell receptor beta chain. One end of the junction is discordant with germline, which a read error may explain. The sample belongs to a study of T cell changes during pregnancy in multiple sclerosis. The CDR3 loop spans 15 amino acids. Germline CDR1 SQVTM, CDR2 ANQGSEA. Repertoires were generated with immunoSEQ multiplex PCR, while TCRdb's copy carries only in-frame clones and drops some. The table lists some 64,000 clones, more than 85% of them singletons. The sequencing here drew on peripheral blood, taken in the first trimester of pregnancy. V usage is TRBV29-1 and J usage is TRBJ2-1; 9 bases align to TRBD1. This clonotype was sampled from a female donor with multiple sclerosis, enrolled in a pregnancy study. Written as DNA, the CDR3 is TGCAGCGCTGAACCCCCGGGACAGGGCTACAATGAGCAGTTCTTC. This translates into CSAEPPGQGYNEQFF.